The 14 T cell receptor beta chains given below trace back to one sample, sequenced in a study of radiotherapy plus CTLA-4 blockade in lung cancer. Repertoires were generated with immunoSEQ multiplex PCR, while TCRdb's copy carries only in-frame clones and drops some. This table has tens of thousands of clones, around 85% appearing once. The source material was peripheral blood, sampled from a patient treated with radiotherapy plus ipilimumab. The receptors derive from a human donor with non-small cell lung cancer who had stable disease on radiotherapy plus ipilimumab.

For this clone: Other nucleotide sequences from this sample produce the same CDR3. CDR3 bases: TGCGCCAGCAGCTCCCGGACAGGGAACACCGGGGAGCTGTTTTTT. It is translated as CASSSRTGNTGELFF. The chain employs TRBV5-1 and TRBJ2-2, with TRBD1 matching 7 bases. The germline CDR1 and CDR2 sequences are SGHRS and YFSETQ. With 3 bases clipped from V and 1 base from J, the junction kept 3 bases outside the gene matches. The CDR3 loop spans 15 amino acids.

The CDR3 spells CASTTDGTNTEAFF. In DNA form, the CDR3 reads TGTGCCAGCACCACGGACGGAACAAACACTGAAGCTTTCTTT. The chain is built from TRBV9 and TRBJ1-1; no firm D call. Germline V CDR1 and CDR2: SGDLS, YYNGEE. There are 14 residues in the CDR3. V was shortened by 6 bases and J by 2 bases, with 14 bases between the two germline ends.

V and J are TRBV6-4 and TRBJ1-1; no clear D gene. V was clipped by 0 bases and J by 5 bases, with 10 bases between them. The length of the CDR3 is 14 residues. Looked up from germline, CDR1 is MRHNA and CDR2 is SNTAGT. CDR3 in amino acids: CASSDSAVSTEAFF. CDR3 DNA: TGTGCCAGCAGTGACTCCGCCGTGTCGACTGAAGCTTTCTTT.

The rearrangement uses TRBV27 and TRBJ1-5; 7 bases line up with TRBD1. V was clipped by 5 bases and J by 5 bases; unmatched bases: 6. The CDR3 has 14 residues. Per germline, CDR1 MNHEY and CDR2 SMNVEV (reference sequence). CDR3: CASSIGDSDQPQHF. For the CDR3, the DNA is TGTGCCAGCAGTATTGGGGACAGTGATCAGCCCCAGCATTTT.

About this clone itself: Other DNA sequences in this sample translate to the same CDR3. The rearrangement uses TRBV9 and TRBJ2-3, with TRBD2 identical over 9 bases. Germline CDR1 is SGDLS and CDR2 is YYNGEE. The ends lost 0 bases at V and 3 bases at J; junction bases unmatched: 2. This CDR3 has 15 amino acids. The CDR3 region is CASSVGAGGTDTQYF. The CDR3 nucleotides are TGTGCCAGCAGCGTAGGGGCGGGGGGGACAGATACGCAGTATTTT.

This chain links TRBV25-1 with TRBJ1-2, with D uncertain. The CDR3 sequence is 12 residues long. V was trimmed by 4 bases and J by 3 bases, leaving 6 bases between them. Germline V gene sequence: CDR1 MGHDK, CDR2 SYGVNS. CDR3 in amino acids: CASSVWDYGYTF. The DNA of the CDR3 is TGTGCCAGCAGTGTGTGGGACTATGGCTACACCTTC.

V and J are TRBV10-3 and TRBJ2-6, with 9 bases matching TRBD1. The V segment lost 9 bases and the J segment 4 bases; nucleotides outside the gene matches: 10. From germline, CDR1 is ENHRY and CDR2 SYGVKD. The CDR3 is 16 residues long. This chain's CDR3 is CAIPQGAREGANVLTF. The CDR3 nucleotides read TGTGCCATACCACAGGGGGCGCGGGAAGGGGCCAACGTCCTGACTTTC.

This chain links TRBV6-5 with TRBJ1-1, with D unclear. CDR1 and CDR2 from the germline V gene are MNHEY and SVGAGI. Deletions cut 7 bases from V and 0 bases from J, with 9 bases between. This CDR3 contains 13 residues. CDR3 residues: CASTRRLNTEAFF. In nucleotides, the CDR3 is TGTGCCAGCACGAGACGATTGAACACTGAAGCTTTCTTT.

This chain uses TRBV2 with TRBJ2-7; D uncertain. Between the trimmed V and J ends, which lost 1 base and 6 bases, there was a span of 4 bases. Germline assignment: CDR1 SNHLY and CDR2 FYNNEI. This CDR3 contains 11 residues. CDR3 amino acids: CASSEGTEQYV. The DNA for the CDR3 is TGTGCCAGCAGTGAAGGCACCGAGCAGTACGTC.

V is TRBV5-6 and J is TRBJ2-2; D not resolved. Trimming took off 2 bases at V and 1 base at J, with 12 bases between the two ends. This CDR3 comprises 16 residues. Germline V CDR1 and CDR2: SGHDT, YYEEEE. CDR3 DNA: TGTGCCAGCAGCTTAAACACCGGTTTGAACACCGGGGAGCTGTTTTTT. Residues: CASSLNTGLNTGELFF.

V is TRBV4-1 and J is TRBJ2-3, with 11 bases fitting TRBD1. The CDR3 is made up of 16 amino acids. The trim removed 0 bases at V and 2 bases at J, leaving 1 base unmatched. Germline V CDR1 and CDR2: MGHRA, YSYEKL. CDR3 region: CASSQEGQGVTDTQYF. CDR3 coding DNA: TGCGCCAGCAGCCAAGAGGGACAGGGGGTCACAGATACGCAGTATTTT.

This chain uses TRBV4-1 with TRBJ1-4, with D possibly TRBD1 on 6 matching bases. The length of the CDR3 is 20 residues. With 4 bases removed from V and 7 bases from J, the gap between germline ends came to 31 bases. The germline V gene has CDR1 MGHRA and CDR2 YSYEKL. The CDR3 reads CASSRTAIQGTGTGGEKLFF. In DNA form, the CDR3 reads TGCGCCAGCAGCCGAACAGCCATCCAGGGCACAGGGACGGGGGGTGAAAAACTGTTTTTT.

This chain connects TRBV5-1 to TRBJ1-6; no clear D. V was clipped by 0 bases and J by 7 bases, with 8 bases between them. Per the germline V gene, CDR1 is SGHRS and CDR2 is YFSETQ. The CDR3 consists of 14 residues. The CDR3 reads CASSLEGSNSPLHF. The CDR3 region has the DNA TGCGCCAGCAGCTTGGAGGGATCCAATTCACCCCTCCACTTT.

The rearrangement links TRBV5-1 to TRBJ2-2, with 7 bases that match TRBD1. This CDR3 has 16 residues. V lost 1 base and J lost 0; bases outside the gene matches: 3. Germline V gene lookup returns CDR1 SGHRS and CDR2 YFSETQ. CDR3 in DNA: TGCGCCAGCAGCTTGTCCGGGACAGCGAACACCGGGGAGCTGTTTTTT. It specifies CASSLSGTANTGELFF.